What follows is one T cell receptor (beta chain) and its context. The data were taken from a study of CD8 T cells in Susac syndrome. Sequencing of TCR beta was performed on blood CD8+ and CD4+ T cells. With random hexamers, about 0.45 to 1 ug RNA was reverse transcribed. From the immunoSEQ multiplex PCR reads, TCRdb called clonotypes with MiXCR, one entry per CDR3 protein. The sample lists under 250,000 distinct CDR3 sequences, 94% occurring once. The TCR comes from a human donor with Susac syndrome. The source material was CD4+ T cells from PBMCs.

CDR3 bases: TGTGCCAGCAGTCGGACAGGGTTTGGGGGACCCCAGCATTTT. It translates to CASSRTGFGGPQHF. V and J are TRBV6-5 and TRBJ1-5; 8 bases are a match to TRBD1. Germline V gives CDR1 MNHEY, CDR2 SVGAGI. J gave up 10 bases and V 5 bases, and 10 bases lay outside the gene matches. This CDR3 spans 14 amino acids.